This T cell receptor (beta chain) was sequenced for a study of post-analysis software for immune sequencing data. Whole-study results and caveats: Samples made in the same batch grouped tightly together by F measure. TRBV5-6, TRBV5-1 and TRBV20-1 belonged to a set of about five TRBV segments that were more frequent in patients than controls.

Germline V gene sequence: CDR1 SGHAT, CDR2 FQDESV (reference sequence). The ends were cut back, 4 bases at V and 4 bases at J, with 19 bases in the middle. The CDR3 runs to 16 residues. TCR beta libraries were prepared from cDNA with unique molecular identifiers. Via MiXCR, TCRdb re-called the PCR reads, giving one row per CDR3 protein. Here the sample spans approximately 660,000 distinct CDR3 sequences, more than 50% being singletons. This clonotype was found once. Antigen unknown. This clonotype was obtained from a girl aged 2-9 years with multiple sclerosis. Input material: blood. The chain couples TRBV11-1 to TRBJ1-2; D may be TRBD1 (5 bases). This CDR3 reads CASSYGTGKGLYGYTF. As DNA, the CDR3 is TGTGCCAGCAGCTATGGGACCGGAAAGGGCCTCTATGGCTACACCTTC.